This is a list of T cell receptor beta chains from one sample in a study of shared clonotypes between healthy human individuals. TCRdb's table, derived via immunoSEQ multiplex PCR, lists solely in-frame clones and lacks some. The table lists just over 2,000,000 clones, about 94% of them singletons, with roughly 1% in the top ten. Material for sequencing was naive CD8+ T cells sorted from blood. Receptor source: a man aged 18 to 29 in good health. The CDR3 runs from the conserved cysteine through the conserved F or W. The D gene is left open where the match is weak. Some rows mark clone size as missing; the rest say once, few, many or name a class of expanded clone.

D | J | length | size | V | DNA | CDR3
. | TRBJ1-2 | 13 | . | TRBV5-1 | TGCGCCAGCAGCTTGGGTCAGGGACACGGCTACACCTTC | CASSLGQGHGYTF
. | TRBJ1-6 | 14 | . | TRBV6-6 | TGTGCCAGCAGTTACCTACAGGGAAATTCACCCCTCCACTTT | CASSYLQGNSPLHF
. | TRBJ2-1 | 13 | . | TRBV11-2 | TGTGCCAGCAGCCCGTCATCCTACAATGAGCAGTTCTTC | CASSPSSYNEQFF
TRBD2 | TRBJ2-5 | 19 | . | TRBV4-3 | TGCGCCAGCAGCCAAGAGTTAGTTCCGGGACTAGCGCACCAAGAGACCCAGTACTTC | CASSQELVPGLAHQETQYF
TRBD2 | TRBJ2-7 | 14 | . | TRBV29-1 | TGCAGCGCCCGCGGCCTAGCGGGAGCCGACGAGCAGTACTTC | CSARGLAGADEQYF
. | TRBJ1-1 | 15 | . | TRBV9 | TGTGCCAGCAGCGATGAACCTGCCCCTAACACTGAAGCTTTCTTT | CASSDEPAPNTEAFF
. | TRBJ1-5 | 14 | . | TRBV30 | TGTGCCTGGGCGACCGGTGACGGCAATCAGCCCCAGCATTTT | CAWATGDGNQPQHF
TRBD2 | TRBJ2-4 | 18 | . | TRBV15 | TGTGCCACCAGCAGAGACCCTACCGGGGGGGCTAAACAGGACATTCAGTACTTC | CATSRDPTGGAKQDIQYF
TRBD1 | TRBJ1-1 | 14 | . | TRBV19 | TGTGCCAGTAGTCCAACAGGGGAGAGCACTGAAGCTTTCTTT | CASSPTGESTEAFF
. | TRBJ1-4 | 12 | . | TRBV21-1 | TGTGCCAGCAGCAGAGACCATGAAAAACTGTTTTTT | CASSRDHEKLFF
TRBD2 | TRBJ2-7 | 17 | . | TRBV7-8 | TGTGCCAGCAGCTTAGGACTAGCGGGAGGGCCCGCCTACGAGCAGTACTTC | CASSLGLAGGPAYEQYF
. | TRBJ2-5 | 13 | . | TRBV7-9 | TGTGCCAGCAGCTTTACAGACGGCGAGACCCAGTACTTC | CASSFTDGETQYF
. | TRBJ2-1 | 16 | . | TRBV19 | TGTGCCAGTAGAACTGCCGGCGGGACTTACTACAATGAGCAGTTCTTC | CASRTAGGTYYNEQFF
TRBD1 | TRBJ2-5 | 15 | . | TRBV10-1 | TGCGCCAGCAGTGGGGATACAGGGGGTTTCGAGACCCAGTACTTC | CASSGDTGGFETQYF
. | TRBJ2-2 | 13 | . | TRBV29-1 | TGCAGCGTTGGTGACTTTGACACCGGGGAGCTGTTTTTT | CSVGDFDTGELFF
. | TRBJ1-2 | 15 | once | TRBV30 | TGTGCCTGGAGTCATGACAGATTCAGAGACTATGGCTACACCTTC | CAWSHDRFRDYGYTF
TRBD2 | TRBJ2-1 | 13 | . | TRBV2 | TGTGCCAGCTCCGCGGGAGGGTTGAATGAGCAGTTCTTC | CASSAGGLNEQFF
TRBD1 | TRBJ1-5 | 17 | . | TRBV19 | TGTGCCACGAAGACAGGGGATGGAGACTATAGCAATCAGCCCCAGCATTTT | CATKTGDGDYSNQPQHF
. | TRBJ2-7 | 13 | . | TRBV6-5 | TGTGCCAGCAGTTACGCTGGCGGACACGAGCAGTACTTC | CASSYAGGHEQYF
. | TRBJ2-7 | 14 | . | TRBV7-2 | TGTGCCAGCAGCTTATTGGACGAAAGCTACGAGCAGTACTTC | CASSLLDESYEQYF
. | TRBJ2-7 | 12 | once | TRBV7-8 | TGTGCCAGCAGCACGAACTCCTACGAGCAGTACTTC | CASSTNSYEQYF
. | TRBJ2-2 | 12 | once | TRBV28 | TGTGCCAGCAGTTTGGACAGAGGGGAGCTGTTTTTT | CASSLDRGELFF
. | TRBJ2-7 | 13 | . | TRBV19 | TGTGCCAGTAGTATCCCAGGGGAGTTCGAGCAGTACTTC | CASSIPGEFEQYF
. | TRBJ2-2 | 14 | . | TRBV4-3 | TGCGCCAGCAGCCAAATCGGGGGGCCCGGGGAGCTGTTTTTT | CASSQIGGPGELFF
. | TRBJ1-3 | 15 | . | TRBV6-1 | TGTGCCAGCAGTGAAGGGTGGGGCACTGGAAACACCATATATTTT | CASSEGWGTGNTIYF
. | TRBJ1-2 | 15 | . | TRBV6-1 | TGTGCCAGCAGTGAACTTCCGGACACCGGTTCTGGCTACACCTTC | CASSELPDTGSGYTF
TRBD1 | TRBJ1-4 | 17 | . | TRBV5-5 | TGTGCCAGCAGCTTCAACGACAGGGGGGTTGGCGGTGAAAAACTGTTTTTT | CASSFNDRGVGGEKLFF
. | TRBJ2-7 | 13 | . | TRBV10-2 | TGCGCCAGTACTGTGGGACGGAACTACGAGCAGTACTTC | CASTVGRNYEQYF
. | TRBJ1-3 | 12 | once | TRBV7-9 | TGTGCCAGCAGCTTAGGCACCTCAACCATATATTTT | CASSLGTSTIYF
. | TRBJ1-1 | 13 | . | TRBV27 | TGTGCCAGCAGTTTATTTTGGGGGACTGAAGCTTTCTTT | CASSLFWGTEAFF
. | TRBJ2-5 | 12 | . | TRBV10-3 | TGTGCCATCAGTGAGTCCCTCGAGACCCAGTACTTC | CAISESLETQYF
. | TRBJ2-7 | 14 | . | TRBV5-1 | TGCGCCAGCAGCGCTACAGGGTATCCCTACGAGCAGTACTTC | CASSATGYPYEQYF
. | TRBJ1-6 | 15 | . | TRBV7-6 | TGTGCCAGCAGCCCCTTCCGGGATGCTCGGACACCCCTCCACTTT | CASSPFRDARTPLHF
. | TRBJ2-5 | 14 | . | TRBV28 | TGTGCCAGCAGCCTAGAGGGGCTCAGGGAGACCCAGTACTTC | CASSLEGLRETQYF
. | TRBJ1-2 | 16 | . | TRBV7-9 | TGTGCCAGCAGCCCAAGCGGGACCCTCGAGAGCTATGGCTACACCTTC | CASSPSGTLESYGYTF
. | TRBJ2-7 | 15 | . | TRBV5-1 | TGCGCCAGCAGCGGCCTTTCCAGGGCACCCTACGAGCAGTACTTC | CASSGLSRAPYEQYF
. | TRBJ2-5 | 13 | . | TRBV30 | TGTGCCTGGAGCCGGGCGGCGGGAGAGACCCAGTACTTC | CAWSRAAGETQYF
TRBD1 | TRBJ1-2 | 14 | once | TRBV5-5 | TGTGCCAGCAACCCCCCGACAGGGAACTATGGCTACACCTTC | CASNPPTGNYGYTF
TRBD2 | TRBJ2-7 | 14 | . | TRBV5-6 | TGTGCCAGCAGCTTGATAGCGGGAGGAGGCGAGCAGTACTTC | CASSLIAGGGEQYF
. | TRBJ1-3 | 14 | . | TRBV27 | TGTGCCAGCAGTTTACTGGGCAGTGGAAACACCATATATTTT | CASSLLGSGNTIYF
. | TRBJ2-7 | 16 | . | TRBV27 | TGTGCCAGCACTTACCTTAGGGGAGATGGGGGTCTCGAGCAGTACTTC | CASTYLRGDGGLEQYF
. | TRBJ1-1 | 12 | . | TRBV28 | TGTGCCAGCAGTTTACGCGGGACTGAAGCTTTCTTT | CASSLRGTEAFF